This TCR beta chain was identified during a study of immune cell composition in non-small cell lung cancer. Overall study context: Tumours were mainly lung adenocarcinoma or squamous cell carcinoma.

Profiled with immunoSEQ multiplex PCR; TCRdb holds only in-frame clones, not every one. The table has approximately 2,100 clones, under 85% seen once. Germline V CDR1 and CDR2: SEHNR, FQNEAQ (reference sequence). This CDR3 contains 16 residues. V lost 5 bases, J lost 8 bases, and 12 bases stayed unmatched. Sequences were obtained from lung tumor tissue. The chain employs TRBV7-9 and TRBJ2-1; 10 nucleotides agree with TRBD2. This sequence was found in a human donor with non-small cell lung cancer. CDR3 sequence: CASSLKLAGTRDEQFF. The CDR3 DNA reads TGTGCCAGCAGCCTAAAACTAGCGGGGACCCGGGATGAGCAGTTCTTC.